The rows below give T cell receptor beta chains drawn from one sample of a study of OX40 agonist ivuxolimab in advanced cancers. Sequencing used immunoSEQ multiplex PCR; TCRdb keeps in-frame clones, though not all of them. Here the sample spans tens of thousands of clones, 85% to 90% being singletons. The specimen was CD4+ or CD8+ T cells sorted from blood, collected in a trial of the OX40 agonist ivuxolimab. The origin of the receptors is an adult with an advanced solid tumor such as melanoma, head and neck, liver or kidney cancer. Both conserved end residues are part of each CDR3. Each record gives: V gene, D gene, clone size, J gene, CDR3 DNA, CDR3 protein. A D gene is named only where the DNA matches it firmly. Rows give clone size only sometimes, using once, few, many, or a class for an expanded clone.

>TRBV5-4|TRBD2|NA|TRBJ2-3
TGTGCCAGCAGCTTGGCCGTTGCTAGCGGGATCACAGATACGCAGTATTTT
CASSLAVASGITDTQYF
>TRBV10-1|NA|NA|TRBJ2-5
TGCGCCAACAATCAAGAGACCCAGTACTTC
CANNQETQYF
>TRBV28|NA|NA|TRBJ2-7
TGTGCCAGCAGTTCTGTTAGCTCCTACGAGCAGTACTTC
CASSSVSSYEQYF
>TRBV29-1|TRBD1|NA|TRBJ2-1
TGCAGCGTTGAAGGACAGGGTATTAGCAATGAGCAGTTCTTC
CSVEGQGISNEQFF
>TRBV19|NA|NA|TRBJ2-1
TGTGCCAGTAGTATAGTCGGGAGTCCCTACAATGAGCAGTTCTTC
CASSIVGSPYNEQFF
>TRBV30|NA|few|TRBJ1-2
TGTGCCTGGAGGCCTGTAAGCTTACAGGGTGATGGCTACACCTTC
CAWRPVSLQGDGYTF
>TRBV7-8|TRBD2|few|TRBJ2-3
TGTGCCAGCAGCTTAGCGGCGGGAGGTCAAGATACGCAGTATTTT
CASSLAAGGQDTQYF
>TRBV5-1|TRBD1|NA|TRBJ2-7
TGCGCCAGCAGCTTGGTTGGCCGGGACAGCCACGAGCAGTACTTC
CASSLVGRDSHEQYF
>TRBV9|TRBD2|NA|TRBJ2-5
TGTGCCAGCAGCGTCGGGACTAGCGGGAGCCATGAGACCCAGTACTTC
CASSVGTSGSHETQYF
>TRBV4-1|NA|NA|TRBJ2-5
TGCGCCAGCAGCCTACCGGGAGAACAAGAGACCCAGTACTTC
CASSLPGEQETQYF
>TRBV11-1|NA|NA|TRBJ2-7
TGTGCCAGCAGCCCAGGAATAAGAACATACGAGCAGTACTTC
CASSPGIRTYEQYF
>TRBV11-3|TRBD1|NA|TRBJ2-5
TGTGCCAGCAGCCGCAGAGGACAGGGGGTAGTCCAAGAGACCCAGTACTTC
CASSRRGQGVVQETQYF
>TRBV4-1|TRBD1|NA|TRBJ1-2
TGCGCCAGCAGCCCATGGACAGGGGCTAACTATGGCTACACCTTC
CASSPWTGANYGYTF
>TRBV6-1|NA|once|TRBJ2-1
TGTGCCAGCAGGAGGGACTCCCGGGGGCAGTTCTTC
CASRRDSRGQFF
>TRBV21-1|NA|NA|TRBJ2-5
TGTGCCAGCAACTTTTACGGGAGGGTCCAAGAGACCCAGTACTTC
CASNFYGRVQETQYF
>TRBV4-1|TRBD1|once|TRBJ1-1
TGCGCCAGCAGCCAATTAACAGGGGGCACTGAAGCTTTCTTT
CASSQLTGGTEAFF
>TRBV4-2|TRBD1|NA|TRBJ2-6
TGTGCCAGCAGCCAAGATCGGGACAGGGTCCCCAGCTCTGGGGCCAACGTCCTGACTTTC
CASSQDRDRVPSSGANVLTF
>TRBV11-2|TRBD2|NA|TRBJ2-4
TGTGCCAGCAGCCAGGGACTAGCGGGGACGGCCAAAAACATTCAGTACTTC
CASSQGLAGTAKNIQYF